This TCR beta chain was documented in a study of early stage breast cancer tumors. CDR1 and CDR2 (germline): SGHNT, YYREEE (reference sequence). The CDR3 loop spans 10 amino acids. V was pared by 4 bases and J by 11 bases, with 9 bases between. Clones were sequenced by immunoSEQ multiplex PCR, and TCRdb holds only the in-frame ones, with some missing. This sample has some 28,000 clones, with 50% to 75% found just once. The specimen sequenced was breast tumor tissue. The chain couples TRBV5-4 to TRBJ2-5, with D uncertain. This TCR derives from a person aged 50-59 years with breast cancer. The CDR3 sequence is CASSPPKQYF. CDR3 nucleotides: TGTGCCAGCAGCCCCCCCAAGCAGTACTTC.